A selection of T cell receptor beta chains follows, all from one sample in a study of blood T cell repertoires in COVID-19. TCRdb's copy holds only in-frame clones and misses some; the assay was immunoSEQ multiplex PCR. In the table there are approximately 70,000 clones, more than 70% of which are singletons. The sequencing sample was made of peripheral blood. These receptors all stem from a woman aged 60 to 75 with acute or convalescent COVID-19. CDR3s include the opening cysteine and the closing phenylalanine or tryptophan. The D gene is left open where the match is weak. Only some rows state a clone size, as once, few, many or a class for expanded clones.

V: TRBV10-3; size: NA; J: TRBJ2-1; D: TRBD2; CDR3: CAISEQLAGYNEQFF; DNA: TGTGCCATCAGTGAGCAACTAGCGGGGTACAATGAGCAGTTCTTC
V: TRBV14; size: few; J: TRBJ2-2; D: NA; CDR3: CASSQDRGYTGELFF; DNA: TGTGCCAGCAGCCAAGATCGGGGGTATACCGGGGAGCTGTTTTTT
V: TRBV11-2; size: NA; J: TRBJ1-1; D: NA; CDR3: CASSLAAQLNTEAFF; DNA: TGTGCCAGCAGCTTAGCGGCACAGTTGAACACTGAAGCTTTCTTT
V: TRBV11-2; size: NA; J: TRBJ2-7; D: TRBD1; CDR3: CASILGHPWDRASYEQYF; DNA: TGTGCCAGCATCTTAGGGCACCCCTGGGACAGGGCTTCCTACGAGCAGTACTTC
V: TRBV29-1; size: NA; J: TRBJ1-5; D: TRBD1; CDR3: CSVRGSNQPQHF; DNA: TGCAGCGTCAGGGGGAGCAATCAGCCCCAGCATTTT
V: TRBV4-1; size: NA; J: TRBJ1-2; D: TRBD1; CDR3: CASSQLTGTVNYGYTF; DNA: TGCGCCAGCAGCCAACTAACCGGGACAGTAAACTATGGCTACACCTTC
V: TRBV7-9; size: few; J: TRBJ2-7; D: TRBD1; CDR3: CASSVGAGQANYYEQYF; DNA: TGTGCCAGCAGCGTTGGTGCGGGACAGGCGAACTACTACGAGCAGTACTTC
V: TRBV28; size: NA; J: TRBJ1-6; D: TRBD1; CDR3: CASWGQSNSPLHF; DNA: TGTGCCAGCTGGGGACAGTCCAATTCACCCCTCCACTTT
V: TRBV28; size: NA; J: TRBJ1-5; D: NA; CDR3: CASNYRNQPQHF; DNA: TGTGCCAGCAATTACAGGAATCAGCCCCAGCATTTT
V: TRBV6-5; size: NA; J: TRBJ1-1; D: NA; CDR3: CASRPNTENTEAFF; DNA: TGTGCCAGCAGGCCAAATACAGAGAACACTGAAGCTTTCTTT
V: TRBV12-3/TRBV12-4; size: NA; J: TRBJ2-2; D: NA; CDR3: CASSSGELFF; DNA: TGTGCCAGCAGCTCCGGGGAGCTGTTTTTT
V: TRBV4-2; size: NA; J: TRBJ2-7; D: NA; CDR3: CASSQDGGFSYEQYF; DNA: TGTGCCAGCAGCCAAGATGGAGGGTTCTCCTACGAGCAGTACTTC
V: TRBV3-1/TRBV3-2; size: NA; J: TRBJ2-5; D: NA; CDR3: CASSQDQETQYF; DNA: TGTGCCAGCAGCCAAGATCAGGAGACCCAGTACTTC
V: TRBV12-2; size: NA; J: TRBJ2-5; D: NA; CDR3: CASRSRTGGRETQYF; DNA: TGTGCAAGTCGCTCTCGGACAGGGGGCAGAGAGACCCAGTACTTC
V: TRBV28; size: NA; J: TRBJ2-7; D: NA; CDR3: CASSPFEYEQYF; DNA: TGTGCCAGCAGCCCCTTTGAGTACGAGCAGTACTTC
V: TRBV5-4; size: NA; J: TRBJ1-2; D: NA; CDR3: CASRPEGGTISVKGYTF; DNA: TGTGCCAGCAGGCCGGAAGGCGGTACGATTTCGGTAAAAGGCTACACCTTC
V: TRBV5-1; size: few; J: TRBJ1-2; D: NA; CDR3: CASSLASGSNYGYTF; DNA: TGCGCCAGCAGCTTGGCCTCGGGATCTAACTATGGCTACACCTTC
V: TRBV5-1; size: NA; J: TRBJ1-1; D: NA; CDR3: CASSLEVPSGGAFF; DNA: TGCGCCAGCAGCTTGGAGGTCCCCAGCGGTGGGGCTTTCTTT
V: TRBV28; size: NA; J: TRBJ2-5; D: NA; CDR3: CASSFGGETQYF; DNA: TGTGCCAGCAGTTTCGGAGGAGAGACCCAGTACTTC
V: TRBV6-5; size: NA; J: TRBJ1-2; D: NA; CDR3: CASSYNWQVGGYTF; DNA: TGTGCCAGCAGTTACAATTGGCAGGTTGGAGGCTACACCTTC
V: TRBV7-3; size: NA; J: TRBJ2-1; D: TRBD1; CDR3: CASSSGQGSVNEQFF; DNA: TGTGCCAGCAGCTCGGGACAGGGTTCTGTAAATGAGCAGTTCTTC
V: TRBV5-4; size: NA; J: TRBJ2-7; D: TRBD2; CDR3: CASSLYASGGALDF; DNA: TGTGCCAGCAGCTTGTATGCTAGCGGGGGGGCCCTGGACTTC
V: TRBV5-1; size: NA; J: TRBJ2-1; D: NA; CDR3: CASSYDRLRNEQFF; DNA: TGCGCCAGCAGCTACGACAGGTTGCGGAATGAGCAGTTCTTC
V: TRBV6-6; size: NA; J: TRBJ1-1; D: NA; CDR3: CASRIGQQNTEAFF; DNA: TGTGCCAGCAGAATCGGACAGCAGAACACTGAAGCTTTCTTT
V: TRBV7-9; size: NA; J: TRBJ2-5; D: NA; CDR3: CASSLAGRGTGETQYF; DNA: TGTGCCAGCAGCTTAGCGGGCCGGGGGACCGGGGAGACCCAGTACTTC
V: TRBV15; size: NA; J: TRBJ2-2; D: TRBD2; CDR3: CATLAANTGELFF; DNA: TGTGCCACCCTAGCGGCGAACACCGGGGAGCTGTTTTTT
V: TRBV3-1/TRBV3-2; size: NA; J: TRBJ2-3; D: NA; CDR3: CASSQDAGAGDTQYF; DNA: TGTGCCAGCAGCCAAGATGCAGGGGCTGGGGATACGCAGTATTTT
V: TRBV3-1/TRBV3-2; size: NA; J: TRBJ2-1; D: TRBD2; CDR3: CASSQDLDKRGDNEQFF; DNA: TGTGCCAGCAGCCAAGATCTGGACAAGCGGGGGGACAATGAGCAGTTCTTC
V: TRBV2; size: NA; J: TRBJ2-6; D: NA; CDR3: CASSEAPSGANVLTF; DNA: TGTGCCAGCAGTGAAGCTCCATCCGGGGCCAACGTCCTGACTTTC
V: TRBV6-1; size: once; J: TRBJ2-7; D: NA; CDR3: CASSEGTVRGYEQYF; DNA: TGTGCCAGCAGTGAAGGGACAGTCAGGGGCTACGAGCAGTACTTC
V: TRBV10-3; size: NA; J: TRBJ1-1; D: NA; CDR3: CAISKDNLNTEAFF; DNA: TGTGCCATCAGTAAGGACAACTTGAACACTGAAGCTTTCTTT
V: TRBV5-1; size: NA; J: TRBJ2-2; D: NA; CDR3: CASSSGSNTGELFF; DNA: TGCGCCAGCAGCTCGGGATCGAACACCGGGGAGCTGTTTTTT
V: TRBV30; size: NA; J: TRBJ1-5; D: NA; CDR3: CAWRQGFNQPQHF; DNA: TGTGCCTGGAGACAGGGCTTCAATCAGCCCCAGCATTTT
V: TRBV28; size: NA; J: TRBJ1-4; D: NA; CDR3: CASSSPGQTNEKLFF; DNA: TGTGCCAGCAGTTCCCCAGGGCAAACTAATGAAAAACTGTTTTTT